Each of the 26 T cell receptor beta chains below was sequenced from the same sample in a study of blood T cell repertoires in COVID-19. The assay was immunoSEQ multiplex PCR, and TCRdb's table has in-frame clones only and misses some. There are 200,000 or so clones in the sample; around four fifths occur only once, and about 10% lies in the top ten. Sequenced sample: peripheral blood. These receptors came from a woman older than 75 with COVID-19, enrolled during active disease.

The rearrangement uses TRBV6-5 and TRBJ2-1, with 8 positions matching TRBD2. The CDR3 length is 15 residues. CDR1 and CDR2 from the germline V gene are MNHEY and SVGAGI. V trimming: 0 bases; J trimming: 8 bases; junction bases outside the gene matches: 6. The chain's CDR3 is CASSYSAGERDEQFF. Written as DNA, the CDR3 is TGTGCCAGCAGTTACTCAGCGGGGGAGAGGGATGAGCAGTTCTTC.

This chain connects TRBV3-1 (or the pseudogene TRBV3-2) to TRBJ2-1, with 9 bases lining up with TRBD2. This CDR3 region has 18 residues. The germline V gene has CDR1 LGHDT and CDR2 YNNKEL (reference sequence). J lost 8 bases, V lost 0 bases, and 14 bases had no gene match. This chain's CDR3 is CASSQDGQRGARVYEQFF. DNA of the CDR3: TGTGCCAGCAGCCAAGATGGCCAGCGGGGGGCAAGGGTGTATGAGCAGTTCTTC.

Written as DNA, the CDR3 is TGTGCCAGCAGTTTGCAGGGGCCAGATTCACCCCTCCACTTT. It specifies CASSLQGPDSPLHF. This chain links TRBV6-5 with TRBJ1-6; D is possibly TRBD1 (6 bases). Germline CDR1 and CDR2: MNHEY and SVGAGI. Trimming left V 4 bases short and J 8 bases short, with 12 bases between. This CDR3 comprises 14 residues.

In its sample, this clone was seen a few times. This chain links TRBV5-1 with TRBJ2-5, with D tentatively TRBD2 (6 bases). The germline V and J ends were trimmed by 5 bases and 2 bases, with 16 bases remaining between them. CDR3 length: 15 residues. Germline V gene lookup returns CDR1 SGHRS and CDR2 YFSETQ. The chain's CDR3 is CASRGIPGAQETQYF. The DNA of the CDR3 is TGCGCCAGCAGGGGGATACCGGGAGCTCAAGAGACCCAGTACTTC.

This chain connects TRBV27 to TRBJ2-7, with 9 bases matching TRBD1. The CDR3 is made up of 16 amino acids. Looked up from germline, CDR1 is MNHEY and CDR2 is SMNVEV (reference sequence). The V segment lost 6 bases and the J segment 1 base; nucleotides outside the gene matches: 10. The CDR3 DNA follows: TGTGCCAGCAGGAAAGCCGGGACAGGGCCTTCCTACGAGCAGTACTTC. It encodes CASRKAGTGPSYEQYF.

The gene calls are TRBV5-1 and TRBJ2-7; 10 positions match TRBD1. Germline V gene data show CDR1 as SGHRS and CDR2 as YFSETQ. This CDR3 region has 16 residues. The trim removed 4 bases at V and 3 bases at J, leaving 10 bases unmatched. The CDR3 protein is CASSANGTGDDYEQYV. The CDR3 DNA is TGCGCCAGCAGCGCAAACGGGACAGGGGACGACTACGAGCAGTACGTC.

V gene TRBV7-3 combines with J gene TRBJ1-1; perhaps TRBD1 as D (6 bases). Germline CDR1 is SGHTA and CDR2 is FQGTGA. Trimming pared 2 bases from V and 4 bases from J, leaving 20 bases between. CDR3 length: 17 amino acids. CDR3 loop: CASSLRRLDQGGTEAFF. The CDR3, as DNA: TGTGCCAGCAGCTTACGTCGGCTAGACCAAGGGGGCACTGAAGCTTTCTTT.

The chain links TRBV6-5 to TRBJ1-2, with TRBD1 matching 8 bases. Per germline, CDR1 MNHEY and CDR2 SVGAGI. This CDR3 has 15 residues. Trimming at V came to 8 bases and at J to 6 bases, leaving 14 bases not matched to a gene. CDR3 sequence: CASRKGQGASNGYTF. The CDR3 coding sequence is TGTGCCAGCCGAAAAGGGCAGGGGGCTTCTAATGGCTACACCTTC.

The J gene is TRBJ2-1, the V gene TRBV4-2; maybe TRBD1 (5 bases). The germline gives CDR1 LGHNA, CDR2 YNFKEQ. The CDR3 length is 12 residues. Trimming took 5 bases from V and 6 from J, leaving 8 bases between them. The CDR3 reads CASSTQGNEQFF. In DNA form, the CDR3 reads TGTGCCAGCAGCACGCAGGGCAATGAGCAGTTCTTC.

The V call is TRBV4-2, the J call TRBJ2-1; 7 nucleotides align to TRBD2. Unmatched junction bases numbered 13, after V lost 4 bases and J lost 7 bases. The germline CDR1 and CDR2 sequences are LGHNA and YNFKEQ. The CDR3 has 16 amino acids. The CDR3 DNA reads TGTGCCAGCAGCCGACTCTCGGCTAGCGGAATAAATGAGCAGTTCTTC. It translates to CASSRLSASGINEQFF.

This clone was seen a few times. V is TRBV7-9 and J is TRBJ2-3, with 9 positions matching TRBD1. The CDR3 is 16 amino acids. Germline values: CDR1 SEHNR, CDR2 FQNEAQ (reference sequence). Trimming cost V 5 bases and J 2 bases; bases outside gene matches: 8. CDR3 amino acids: CASSVWDRAFTDTQYF. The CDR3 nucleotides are TGTGCCAGCAGCGTGTGGGACAGGGCCTTCACAGATACGCAGTATTTT.

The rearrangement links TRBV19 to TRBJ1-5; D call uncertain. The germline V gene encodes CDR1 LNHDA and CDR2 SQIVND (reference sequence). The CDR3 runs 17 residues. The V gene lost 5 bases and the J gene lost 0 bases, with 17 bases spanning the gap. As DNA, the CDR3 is TGTGCCAGTAGTTCCCTACCTTCTCGGTATAGCAATCAGCCCCAGCATTTT. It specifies CASSSLPSRYSNQPQHF.

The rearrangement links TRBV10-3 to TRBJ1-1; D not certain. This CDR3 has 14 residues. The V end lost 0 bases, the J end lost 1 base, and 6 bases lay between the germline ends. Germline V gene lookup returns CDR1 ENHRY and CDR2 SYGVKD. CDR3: CAISESISNTEAFF. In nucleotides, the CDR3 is TGTGCCATCAGTGAGTCTATCTCGAACACTGAAGCTTTCTTT.

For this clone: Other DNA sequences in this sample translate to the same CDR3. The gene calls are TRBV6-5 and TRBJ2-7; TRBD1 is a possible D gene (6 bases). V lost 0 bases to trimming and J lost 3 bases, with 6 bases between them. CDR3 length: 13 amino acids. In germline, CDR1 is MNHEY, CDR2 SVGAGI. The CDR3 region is CASSYSQGYEQYF. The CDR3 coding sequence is TGTGCCAGCAGTTACTCACAGGGCTACGAGCAGTACTTC.

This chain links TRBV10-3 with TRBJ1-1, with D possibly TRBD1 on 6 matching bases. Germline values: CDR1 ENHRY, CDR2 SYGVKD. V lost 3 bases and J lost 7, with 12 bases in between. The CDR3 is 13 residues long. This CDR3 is CAISDGQGFEAFF. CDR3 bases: TGTGCCATCAGTGACGGGCAGGGGTTTGAAGCTTTCTTT.

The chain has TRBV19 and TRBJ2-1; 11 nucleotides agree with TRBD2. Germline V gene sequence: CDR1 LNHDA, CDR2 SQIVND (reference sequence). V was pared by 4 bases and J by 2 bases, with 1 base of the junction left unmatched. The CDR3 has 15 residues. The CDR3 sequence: CASSNSGGAYNEQFF. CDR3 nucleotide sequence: TGTGCCAGTAGTAATAGCGGGGGGGCCTACAATGAGCAGTTCTTC.

Here the CDR3 DNA reads TGTGCCAGCAGTTCGACAGGGCGCCAGCCCCAGCATTTT. Translating it yields CASSSTGRQPQHF. The chain joins TRBV12-3 or TRBV12-4 to TRBJ1-5; 7 positions agree with TRBD1. With 4 bases clipped from V and 7 bases from J, the junction kept 4 bases outside the gene matches. The CDR3 length is 13 residues.

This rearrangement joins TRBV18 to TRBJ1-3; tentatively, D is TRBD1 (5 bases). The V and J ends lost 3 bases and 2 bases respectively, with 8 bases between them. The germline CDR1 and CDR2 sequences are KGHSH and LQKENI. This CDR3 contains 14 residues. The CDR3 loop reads CASSPTETGNTIYF. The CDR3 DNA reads TGTGCCAGCTCACCGACAGAAACTGGAAACACCATATATTTT.

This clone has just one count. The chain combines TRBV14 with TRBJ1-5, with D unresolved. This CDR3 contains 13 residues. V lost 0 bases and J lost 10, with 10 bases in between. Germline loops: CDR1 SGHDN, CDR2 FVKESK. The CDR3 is CASSQDSGTPQHF. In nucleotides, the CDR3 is TGTGCCAGCAGCCAAGATAGCGGTACCCCCCAGCATTTT.

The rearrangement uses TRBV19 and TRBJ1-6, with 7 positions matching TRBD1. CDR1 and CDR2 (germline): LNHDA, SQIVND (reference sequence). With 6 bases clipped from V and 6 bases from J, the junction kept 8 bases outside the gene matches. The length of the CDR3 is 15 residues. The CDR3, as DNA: TGTGCCAGTAGGGGGACAGCCGAAGGTAATTCACCCCTCCACTTT. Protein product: CASRGTAEGNSPLHF.

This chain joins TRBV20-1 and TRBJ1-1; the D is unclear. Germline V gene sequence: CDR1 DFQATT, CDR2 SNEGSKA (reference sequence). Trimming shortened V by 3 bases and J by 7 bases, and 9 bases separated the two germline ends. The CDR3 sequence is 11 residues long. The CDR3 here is CSARFPYEAFF. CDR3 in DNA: TGCAGTGCTAGGTTCCCTTATGAAGCTTTCTTT.

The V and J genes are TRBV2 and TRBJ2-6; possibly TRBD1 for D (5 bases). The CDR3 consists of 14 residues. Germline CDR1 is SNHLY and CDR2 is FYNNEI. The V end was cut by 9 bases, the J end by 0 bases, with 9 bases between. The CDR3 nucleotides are TGTGCCAGGGTGGGGCGCTCTGGGGCCAACGTCCTGACTTTC. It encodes CARVGRSGANVLTF.

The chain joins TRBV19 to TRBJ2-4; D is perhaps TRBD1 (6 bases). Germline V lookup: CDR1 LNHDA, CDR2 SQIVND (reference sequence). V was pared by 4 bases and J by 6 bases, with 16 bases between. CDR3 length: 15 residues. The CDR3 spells CASSRQVYGSNIQYF. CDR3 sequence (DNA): TGTGCCAGTAGTAGACAGGTTTACGGGTCAAACATTCAGTACTTC.

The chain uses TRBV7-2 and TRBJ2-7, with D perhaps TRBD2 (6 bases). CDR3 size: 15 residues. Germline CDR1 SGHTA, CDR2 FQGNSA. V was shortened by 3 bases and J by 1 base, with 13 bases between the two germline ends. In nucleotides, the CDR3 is TGTGCCAGCAGCTTCTTACGGGGGACTTCCTACGAGCAGTACTTC. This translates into CASSFLRGTSYEQYF.

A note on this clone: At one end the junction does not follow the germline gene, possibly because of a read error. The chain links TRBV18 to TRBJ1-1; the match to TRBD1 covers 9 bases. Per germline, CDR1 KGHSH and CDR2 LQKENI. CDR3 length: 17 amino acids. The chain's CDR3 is CASSPQPLRTGATEAFF. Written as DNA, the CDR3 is TGTGCCAGCTCCCCACAACCCCTTCGGACAGGGGCGACTGAAGCTTTCTTT.

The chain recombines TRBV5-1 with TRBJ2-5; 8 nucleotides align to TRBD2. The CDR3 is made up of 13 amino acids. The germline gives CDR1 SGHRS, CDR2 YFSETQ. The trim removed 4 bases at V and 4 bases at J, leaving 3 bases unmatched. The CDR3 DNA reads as TGCGCCAGCAGCCGAGGACTAGCAGAGACCCAGTACTTC. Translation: CASSRGLAETQYF. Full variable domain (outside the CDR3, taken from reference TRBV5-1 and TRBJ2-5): KAGVTQTPRYLIKTRGQQVTLSCSPISGHRSVSWYQQTPGQGLQFLFEYFSETQRNKGNFPGRFSGRQFSNSRSEMNVSTLELGDSALYLCASSRGLAETQYFGPGTRLLVL.